The clone carrying this TCR beta chain was found once. Antigen specificity is unknown. The sort gate was single viable CD3+CD4+CD8-CD45RO+ cells for memory CD4+ T cells. The sample comes from a study of memory CD4+ T cells and cytomegalovirus serostatus. General study results and limits: Median bootstrapped AUC for CMV status was approximately 0.95 originally, 0.85 to 0.92 US-trained.

Here immunoSEQ multiplex PCR was the method, and the copy in TCRdb shows in-frame clones only, minus some. The data contain about 58,000 clones, 82% of them singletons. The CDR3 consists of 15 residues. Germline-derived CDR1 and CDR2 are SGHTA and FQGNSA. Deletions cut 8 bases from V and 4 bases from J, with 15 bases between. The TCR originated in an adult in good health and CMV-seronegative. Some clones in this sample may be carry-over from other donors' samples. The sequencing input was memory CD4+ T cells from blood. The chain employs TRBV7-2 and TRBJ2-6; D remains ambiguous. The CDR3 spells CASAMGLSGANVLTF. Here the CDR3 DNA reads TGTGCCAGCGCCATGGGCCTTTCCGGGGCCAACGTCCTGACTTTC.